The 9 T cell receptor beta chains presented below share a single source sample, sequenced in a study of T cell responses to AZD1222 COVID-19 vaccine. TCRdb's copy holds only in-frame clones and misses some; the assay was immunoSEQ multiplex PCR. In the table there are approximately 150,000 clones, roughly 87% of which are singletons. Material: peripheral blood, obtained on day 0 of AZD1222 vaccination. The receptor set was obtained from an adult in good health.

This clone was counted a few times. V is TRBV10-3 and J is TRBJ1-1; D remains unclear. V was pared by 2 bases and J by 1 base, with 8 bases between. This CDR3 is 14 amino acids long. Germline V CDR1 and CDR2: ENHRY, SYGVKD. In DNA form, the CDR3 reads TGTGCCATCAGTGAGCCAACAGAGAACACTGAAGCTTTCTTT. Translated: CAISEPTENTEAFF.

The chain is built from TRBV7-6 and TRBJ2-5; either TRBD1 or TRBD2 may fit D (7 bases each). Germline values: CDR1 SGHVS, CDR2 FNYEAQ. This CDR3 comprises 16 residues. Trimming removed 5 bases from V and 1 base from J, with 17 bases in between. The CDR3 is CASSGGGGGVQETQYF. The DNA for the CDR3 is TGTGCCAGCAGCGGAGGGGGCGGGGGCGTCCAAGAGACCCAGTACTTC.

This clone was counted between two and nine times. CDR3 nucleotide sequence: TGTGCCAGCAGCCAAGTCACCGTGACTAGTCCCGGGGAGCTGTTTTTT. Protein sequence: CASSQVTVTSPGELFF. The chain uses TRBV4-2 and TRBJ2-2; TRBD2 is a possible D gene (6 bases). Per the germline V gene, CDR1 is LGHNA and CDR2 is YNFKEQ. This CDR3 comprises 16 residues. Trimming cost V 1 base and J 6 bases, with 15 bases left between them.

V is TRBV20-1 and J is TRBJ2-1; TRBD2 agrees at 9 bases. CDR1 DFQATT and CDR2 SNEGSKA come from the germline V gene (reference sequence). V dropped 3 bases and J dropped 7; count of bases not matched to a gene: 7. CDR3 length equals 14 residues. CDR3 coding DNA: TGCAGTGCTAGTCCCGCTAGCGGGACGAATGAGCAGTTCTTC. Its protein is CSASPASGTNEQFF.

The rearrangement links TRBV10-3 to TRBJ2-1, with 12 bases aligning to TRBD2. Germline V gives CDR1 ENHRY, CDR2 SYGVKD. Unmatched junction bases numbered 9, after V lost 2 bases and J lost 7 bases. The CDR3 runs to 17 residues. CDR3 nucleotide sequence: TGTGCCATCAGTGAGGGAAAGACTAGCGGGAGTGGTAATGAGCAGTTCTTC. Translation: CAISEGKTSGSGNEQFF.

The J gene is TRBJ2-7, the V gene TRBV7-3; 9 nucleotides agree with TRBD2. The J segment lost 0 bases and the V segment lost 5 bases, leaving 5 bases of the junction unmatched. This CDR3 has 15 residues. Germline V gene sequence: CDR1 SGHTA, CDR2 FQGTGA. This CDR3 is CASSRASGNSYEQYF. The CDR3, as DNA: TGTGCCAGCAGCCGGGCTAGCGGGAACTCCTACGAGCAGTACTTC.

The gene calls are TRBV11-2 and TRBJ2-7; 9 nucleotides align to TRBD2. Per germline, CDR1 SGHAT and CDR2 FQNNGV. V dropped 3 bases and J dropped 4; count of bases not matched to a gene: 7. The CDR3 runs to 15 residues. The CDR3 nucleotides are TGTGCCAGCAGCTTTTCTGCTAGCGGGACTTACGAGCAGTACTTC. This codes for CASSFSASGTYEQYF.

The chain links TRBV9 to TRBJ2-5; D unresolved. The CDR3 length is 14 residues. Trimming removed 0 bases at V and 4 bases at J, with 10 bases between. Germline V gene lookup returns CDR1 SGDLS and CDR2 YYNGEE. Here the CDR3 reads CASSVGLAPETQYF. The CDR3 DNA is TGTGCCAGCAGCGTAGGGTTGGCCCCAGAGACCCAGTACTTC.

The genes are TRBV7-9 and TRBJ1-2, with a possible D match to TRBD1 (5 bases). CDR3 length equals 14 residues. The germline V gene encodes CDR1 SEHNR and CDR2 FQNEAQ (reference sequence). Trimming cost V 8 bases and J 7 bases, with 20 bases left between them. CDR3 sequence reads: CASSGETWGSGYTF. CDR3 DNA: TGTGCCAGCTCTGGGGAGACGTGGGGGAGTGGCTACACCTTC.